The 29 T cell receptor beta chains below come from one sample, sequenced in a study of blood T cells in healthy people across ages. Primers used in a second PCR of roughly 6 to 11 cycles were a sample-barcoded 5' primer and a J-beta primer mix. One entry per CDR3 protein results from TCRdb running MiXCR on the 5' RACE reads. The profile shows approximately 940,000 distinct CDR3 sequences, roughly 50% of them singletons. The specimen was blood. Receptor source: a man under 40 in good health.

J is TRBJ2-5 and V is TRBV6-1; TRBD2 might be the D (5 bases). The DNA end lines up better with TRBJ2-7; the J call may be wrong. This CDR3 comprises 14 residues. CDR1 and CDR2 from the germline V gene are MNHNS and SASEGT. The CDR3 DNA follows: TGTGCCAGCACCCCAATCGGGGAGTCCTACGAGCAGTACTTC. It encodes CASTPIGESYEQYF.

V gene TRBV6-2 or TRBV6-3 combines with J gene TRBJ2-1; 13 bases are shared with TRBD2. CDR1 MNHEY and CDR2 SVGEGT come from the germline V gene. V lost 6 bases to trimming and J lost 6 bases; unmatched junction nucleotides: 8. This CDR3 comprises 16 residues. The CDR3, as DNA: TGTGCCAGCAGCAGGGGGGGGACTAGCGGGATCAATGAGCAGTTCTTC. It codes for CASSRGGTSGINEQFF.

A few counts support this clonotype. The gene calls are TRBV20-1 and TRBJ2-1; 7 bases are a match to TRBD1. The length of the CDR3 is 17 residues. The J segment lost 4 bases and the V segment lost 1 base, leaving 13 bases of the junction unmatched. Per germline, CDR1 DFQATT and CDR2 SNEGSKA (reference sequence). The CDR3 coding sequence is TGCAGTGCTAGAGTCCGCCTCACAGGGGATTTATACAATGAGCAGTTCTTC. Its translation is CSARVRLTGDLYNEQFF.

This chain uses TRBV7-3 with TRBJ1-1; tentative D call: TRBD1 (6 bases). Germline V CDR1 and CDR2: SGHTA, FQGTGA. The V and J ends lost 8 bases and 11 bases respectively, with 21 bases between them. The CDR3 runs to 13 residues. The CDR3 region has the DNA TGTGCCAGCGGGGGCGAAGGCATCAGAACGGCTTTCTTT. It encodes CASGGEGIRTAFF.

This clonotype has a handful of counts. The chain's CDR3 is CASSLGDSTEQYF. The CDR3 DNA reads as TGTGCCAGCAGTTTAGGGGACAGCACCGAGCAGTACTTC. The chain couples TRBV27 to TRBJ2-7; 7 positions match TRBD1. The germline CDR1 and CDR2 sequences are MNHEY and SMNVEV (reference sequence). V gave up 2 bases and J gave up 6 bases; unmatched junction bases: 4. CDR3 length equals 13 residues.

The chain has TRBV4-1 and TRBJ2-1; D is undetermined. The V end was cut by 4 bases, the J end by 4 bases, with 23 bases between. The CDR3 has 18 residues. CDR1 and CDR2 (germline): MGHRA, YSYEKL. The CDR3 region has the DNA TGCGCCAGCAGCCTCCCAAGGGAAGCCAGCAGCTCTTACAATGAGCAGTTCTTC. Protein product: CASSLPREASSSYNEQFF.

The chain is built from TRBV6-6 and TRBJ2-1; 9 bases line up with TRBD1. The CDR3 totals 15 residues. V was pared by 0 bases and J by 6 bases, with 3 bases of the junction left unmatched. From germline, CDR1 is MNHNY and CDR2 SVGAGI (reference sequence). CDR3: CASSYSGTGSNEQFF. The CDR3 region has the DNA TGTGCCAGCAGTTACTCGGGGACAGGGAGCAATGAGCAGTTCTTC.

This clonotype was observed a few times. This sequence joins TRBV20-1 and TRBJ1-5; 11 bases agree with TRBD1. The CDR3 runs 18 residues. J lost 1 base, V lost 2 bases, and 10 bases had no gene match. The germline V gene encodes CDR1 DFQATT and CDR2 SNEGSKA (reference sequence). Here the CDR3 reads CSARPGQGALESNQPQHF. The CDR3 bases are TGCAGTGCTAGACCTGGACAGGGGGCTTTGGAGAGCAATCAGCCCCAGCATTTT.

The gene calls are TRBV29-1 and TRBJ2-1; no firm D call. Trimming took 3 bases from V and 0 from J, leaving 3 bases between them. This CDR3 has 12 amino acids. In germline, CDR1 is SQVTM, CDR2 ANQGSEA. The CDR3 DNA follows: TGCAGCGTTGATAGCTCCTACAATGAGCAGTTCTTC. This translates into CSVDSSYNEQFF.

V is TRBV6-6 and J is TRBJ2-4; TRBD1 or TRBD2 may be the D gene (5 bases each). The DNA end is a closer match to TRBJ2-7, so the J assignment may be wrong. This CDR3 is 16 amino acids long. Germline values: CDR1 MNHNY, CDR2 SVGAGI (reference sequence). CDR3 bases: TGTGCCAGCCAACAGGCACCCGGGACGGGAAATTACGAGCAGTACTTC. It codes for CASQQAPGTGNYEQYF.

This clonotype was observed at least ten times. The chain is built from TRBV24-1 and TRBJ2-3, with D tentatively TRBD1 or TRBD2 (6 bases each). The germline V gene has CDR1 KGHDR and CDR2 SFDVKD. The CDR3 loop spans 16 amino acids. The germline V and J ends were trimmed by 3 bases and 3 bases, with 15 bases remaining between them. CDR3 sequence reads: CATSDPAGGITDTQYF. CDR3 nucleotide sequence: TGTGCCACCAGTGATCCCGCCGGGGGCATAACAGATACGCAGTATTTT.

The chain is built from TRBV12-5 and TRBJ1-1; 7 nucleotides agree with TRBD1. J was trimmed by 6 bases and V by 3 bases; bases with no gene match: 7. CDR1 is LGHNT, CDR2 FRNRAP, per germline. The CDR3 is made up of 14 amino acids. The CDR3 sequence is CASGLEGAGAEAFF. The DNA for the CDR3 is TGTGCTAGTGGTTTAGAGGGGGCTGGGGCTGAAGCTTTCTTT. The whole variable domain, filled in from reference TRBV12-5 and TRBJ1-1, reads DARVTQTPRHKVTEMGQEVTMRCQPILGHNTVFWYRQTMMQGLELLAYFRNRAPLDDSGMPKDRFSAEMPDATLATLKIQPSEPRDSAVYFCASGLEGAGAEAFFGQGTRLTVV.

The rearrangement uses TRBV6-5 and TRBJ2-1; TRBD2 matches 10 bases. Germline CDR1 is MNHEY and CDR2 is SVGAGI. The CDR3 spans 17 residues. Trimming at V came to 3 bases and at J to 1 base, leaving 6 bases not matched to a gene. This CDR3 is CASSYGFSGGSYNEQFF. CDR3 in DNA: TGTGCCAGCAGTTATGGCTTTAGCGGGGGGTCCTACAATGAGCAGTTCTTC.

This clonotype was seen a single time. A read error may explain this, as a much larger clone is one base away. The chain joins TRBV5-1 to TRBJ1-4; no clear D gene. Trimming pared 4 bases from V and 0 bases from J, leaving 7 bases between. CDR1 and CDR2 (germline): SGHRS, YFSETQ. The CDR3 runs to 14 residues. The chain's CDR3 is CASSAGATNEKLFF. DNA for the CDR3: TGCGCCAGCAGCGCGGGAGCAACTAATGAAAAACTGTTTTTT. The full variable domain, its missing parts supplied by reference TRBV5-1 and TRBJ1-4, is KAGVTQTPRYLIKTRGQQVTLSCSPISGHRSVSWYQQTPGQGLQFLFEYFSETQRNKGNFPGRFSGRQFSNSRSEMNVSTLELGDSALYLCASSAGATNEKLFFGSGTQLSVL.

The V and J genes are TRBV6-2 or TRBV6-3 and TRBJ1-2; D is unclear. The CDR3 extends over 15 amino acids. V lost 5 bases and J lost 2, with 15 bases in between. The germline V gene encodes CDR1 MNHEY and CDR2 SVGEGT. CDR3 bases: TGTGCCAGCAGTATAAAGGAACGGGCAAACTATGGCTACACCTTC. Its protein is CASSIKERANYGYTF.

This clonotype showed up just a few times. The V and J genes are TRBV18 and TRBJ2-4; D is possibly TRBD2 (5 bases). Gene TRBJ2-5 matches the end of the DNA better, so the J call may be wrong. CDR1 is KGHSH and CDR2 is LQKENI in the germline V gene. There are 16 residues in the CDR3. CDR3 amino acids: CASSPQVLLAGETQYF. The DNA of the CDR3 is TGTGCCAGCTCACCACAGGTCTTGCTAGCCGGAGAGACCCAGTACTTC.

This chain joins TRBV5-1 and TRBJ2-7, with 9 bases that match TRBD1. CDR3 length equals 15 residues. Germline loops: CDR1 SGHRS, CDR2 YFSETQ. V was pared by 0 bases and J by 4 bases, with 5 bases of the junction left unmatched. The CDR3 DNA reads as TGCGCCAGCAGCTTGGAGTCGGGACAGGGTTACGAGCAGTACTTC. This sequence encodes CASSLESGQGYEQYF.

The chain recombines TRBV5-1 with TRBJ1-2; D possibly corresponds to TRBD1 (5 bases). V shed 3 bases and J shed 4 bases, with 10 bases lying between them. Germline V gives CDR1 SGHRS, CDR2 YFSETQ. The CDR3 length is 13 residues. CDR3: CASSSPTVYGYTF. For the CDR3, the DNA is TGCGCCAGCAGCTCTCCGACAGTCTATGGCTACACCTTC.

This clonotype was counted a few times. The CDR3 here is CASSAATGRGTYEQYF. The CDR3 bases are TGTGCCAGCAGTGCAGCGACAGGTCGAGGGACCTACGAGCAGTACTTC. The genes are TRBV6-1 and TRBJ2-7, with D perhaps matching TRBD1 (6 bases). V was pared by 4 bases and J by 2 bases, with 18 bases between. Germline CDR1 reads MNHNS; CDR2 reads SASEGT. There are 16 residues in the CDR3.

The chain recombines TRBV10-3 with TRBJ2-5; perhaps D is TRBD1 or TRBD2 (6 bases each). V dropped 7 bases and J dropped 5 bases, with 14 bases sitting between them. The CDR3 is made up of 13 amino acids. Per germline, CDR1 ENHRY and CDR2 SYGVKD. CDR3 sequence (DNA): TGTGCCATCAACGAGGGGGGCGAGGAGACCCAGTACTTC. It translates to CAINEGGEETQYF.

CDR3 sequence: CASSQDQGPTTGYTF. In DNA form, the CDR3 reads TGCGCCAGCAGCCAAGATCAAGGCCCCACGACCGGCTACACCTTC. This chain links TRBV4-3 with TRBJ1-2, with no clear D. The V gene lost 0 bases and the J gene lost 8 bases, with 16 bases spanning the gap. CDR1 and CDR2 from the germline V gene are LGHNA and YSLEER. The CDR3 totals 15 residues.

V usage is TRBV7-9 and J usage is TRBJ2-5, with D tentatively TRBD1 or TRBD2 (7 bases each). This CDR3 is 12 amino acids long. With 4 bases removed from V and 12 bases from J, the gap between germline ends came to 15 bases. Germline V lookup: CDR1 SEHNR, CDR2 FQNEAQ (reference sequence). CDR3 sequence: CASSSPGGEEYF. CDR3 nucleotides: TGTGCCAGCAGCTCCCCAGGGGGGGAAGAGTACTTC.

This clonotype has just one count. The V call is TRBV12-3 or TRBV12-4, the J call TRBJ2-3, with 7 bases lining up with TRBD1. The ends lost 5 bases at V and 1 base at J; junction bases unmatched: 9. This CDR3 is built from 16 residues. In DNA form, the CDR3 reads TGTGCCAGCAGTCCGGACAGGAGCGTCGGCACAGATACGCAGTATTTT. Protein sequence: CASSPDRSVGTDTQYF.

This clonotype came up a few times. The genes are TRBV12-3 or TRBV12-4 and TRBJ1-1, with D hard to call. V lost 6 bases, J lost 5 bases, and 16 bases lay in between. This CDR3 region has 14 residues. In DNA form, the CDR3 reads TGTGCCAGCAGCCTGTCCCCGCCCGGGACTGAAGCTTTCTTT. Encoded protein: CASSLSPPGTEAFF.

The chain links TRBV7-9 to TRBJ1-2; TRBD1 matches 7 bases. The J segment lost 7 bases and the V segment lost 1 base, leaving 12 bases of the junction unmatched. The CDR3 consists of 16 residues. Per the germline V gene, CDR1 is SEHNR and CDR2 is FQNEAQ (reference sequence). The DNA of the CDR3 is TGTGCCAGCAGCTTAGACAGGGGCCTTCCAGGGCCTGGCTACACCTTC. It yields the protein CASSLDRGLPGPGYTF.

The table lists this clonotype with a few counts. This CDR3 is CASSPSGGLFNEQFF. The DNA for the CDR3 is TGTGCCAGCAGCCCCAGCGGGGGGCTGTTCAATGAGCAGTTCTTC. The chain has TRBV3-1 and TRBJ2-1, with 9 bases aligning to TRBD2. The CDR3 loop spans 15 amino acids. CDR1 and CDR2 (germline): LGHDT, YNNKEL (reference sequence). After removal of 4 bases from V and 6 bases from J, the junction contained 7 bases not matched to a gene.

This chain links TRBV29-1 with TRBJ1-2; no clear D gene. The CDR3 is 11 residues long. The V end lost 5 bases, the J end lost 6 bases, and 10 bases lay between the germline ends. CDR1 is SQVTM, CDR2 ANQGSEA, per germline. The DNA for the CDR3 is TGCAGCGTTAGAGGGAGCGATGGCTACACCTTC. This sequence encodes CSVRGSDGYTF.

This clonotype has at least ten counts. This chain connects TRBV4-1 to TRBJ1-6, with D uncertain. CDR1 is MGHRA and CDR2 is YSYEKL in the germline V gene. This CDR3 comprises 17 residues. V lost 0 bases to trimming and J lost 0 bases, with 9 bases between them. CDR3 sequence (DNA): TGCGCCAGCAGCCAAGATGTCACGAGCTCCTATAATTCACCCCTCCACTTT. It is translated as CASSQDVTSSYNSPLHF.

This sequence joins TRBV2 and TRBJ1-2; D unresolved. This CDR3 is 13 amino acids long. Trimming pared 3 bases from V and 4 bases from J, leaving 9 bases between. In germline, CDR1 is SNHLY, CDR2 FYNNEI. The CDR3 here is CASSEASAYGYTF. DNA of the CDR3: TGTGCCAGCAGTGAGGCGAGCGCCTATGGCTACACCTTC.